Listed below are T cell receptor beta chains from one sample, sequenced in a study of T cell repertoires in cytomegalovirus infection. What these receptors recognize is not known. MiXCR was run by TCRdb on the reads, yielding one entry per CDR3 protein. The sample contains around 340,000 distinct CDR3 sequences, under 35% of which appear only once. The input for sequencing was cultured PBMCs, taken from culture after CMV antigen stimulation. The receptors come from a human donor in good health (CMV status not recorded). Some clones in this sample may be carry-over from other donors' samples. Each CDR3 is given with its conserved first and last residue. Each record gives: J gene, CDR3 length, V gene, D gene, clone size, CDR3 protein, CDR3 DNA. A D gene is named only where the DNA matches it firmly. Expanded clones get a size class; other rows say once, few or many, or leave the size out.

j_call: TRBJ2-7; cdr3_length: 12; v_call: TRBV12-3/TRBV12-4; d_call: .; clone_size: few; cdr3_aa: CASSLWLNEQYF; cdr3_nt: TGTGCCAGCAGTTTATGGTTGAACGAGCAGTACTTC
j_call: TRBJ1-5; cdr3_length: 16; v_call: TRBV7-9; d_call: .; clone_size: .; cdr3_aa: CASSSVGGISNQPQHF; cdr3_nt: TGTGCCAGCAGCTCTGTGGGGGGGATTAGCAATCAGCCCCAGCATTTT
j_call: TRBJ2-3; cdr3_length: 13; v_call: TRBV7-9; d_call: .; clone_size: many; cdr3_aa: CASTDTGRDTQYF; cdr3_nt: TGTGCCAGCACTGACACGGGAAGAGATACGCAGTATTTT
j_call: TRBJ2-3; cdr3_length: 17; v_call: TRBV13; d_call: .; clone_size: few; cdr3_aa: CASSQRTDSGYTDTQYF; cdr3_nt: TGTGCCAGCAGCCAAAGGACAGATTCGGGATACACAGATACGCAGTATTTT
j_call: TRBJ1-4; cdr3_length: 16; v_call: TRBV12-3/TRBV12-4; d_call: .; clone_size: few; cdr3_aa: CASSPTARATNEKLFF; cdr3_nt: TGTGCCAGCAGCCCTACAGCCAGAGCAACTAATGAAAAACTGTTTTTT
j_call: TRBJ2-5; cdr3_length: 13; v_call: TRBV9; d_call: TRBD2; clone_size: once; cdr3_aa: CASGKLAGETQYF; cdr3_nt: TGTGCCAGCGGCAAACTAGCGGGCGAGACCCAGTACTTC
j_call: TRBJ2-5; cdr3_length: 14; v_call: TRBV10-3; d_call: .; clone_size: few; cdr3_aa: CAISPREGAETQYF; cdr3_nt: TGTGCCATCAGTCCCAGGGAAGGTGCAGAGACCCAGTACTTC
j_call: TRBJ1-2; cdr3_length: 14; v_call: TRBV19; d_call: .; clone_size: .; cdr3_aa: CASSWDDPRQGYTF; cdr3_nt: TGTGCCAGTAGCTGGGACGACCCACGGCAGGGCTACACCTTC
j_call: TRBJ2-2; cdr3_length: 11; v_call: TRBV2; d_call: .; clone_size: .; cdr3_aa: CASSPSKELFF; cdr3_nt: TGTGCCAGCAGCCCCTCGAAAGAGCTGTTTTTT
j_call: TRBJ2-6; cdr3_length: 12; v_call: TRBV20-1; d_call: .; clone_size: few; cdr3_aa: CSARVGANVLTF; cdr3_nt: TGCAGTGCTAGAGTGGGGGCCAACGTCCTGACTTTC
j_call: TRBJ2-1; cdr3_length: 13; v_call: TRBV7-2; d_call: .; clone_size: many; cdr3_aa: CASSHTNYNEQFF; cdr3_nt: TGTGCCAGCAGTCATACAAATTACAATGAGCAGTTCTTC
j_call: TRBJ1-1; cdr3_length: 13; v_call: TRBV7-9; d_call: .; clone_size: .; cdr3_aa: CASSLGQASEAFF; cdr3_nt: TGTGCCAGCAGCTTAGGACAGGCCTCTGAAGCTTTCTTT
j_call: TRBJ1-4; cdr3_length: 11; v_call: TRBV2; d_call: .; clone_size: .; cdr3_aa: CASSGQDSLFF; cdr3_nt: TGTGCCAGCAGTGGTCAGGATTCACTGTTTTTT
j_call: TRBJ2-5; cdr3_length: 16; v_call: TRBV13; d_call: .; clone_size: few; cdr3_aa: CASSTRDSNAQETQYF; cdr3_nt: TGTGCCAGCAGCACCCGGGACTCCAACGCCCAAGAGACCCAGTACTTC
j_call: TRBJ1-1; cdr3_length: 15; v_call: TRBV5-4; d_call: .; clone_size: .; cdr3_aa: CASSLGGASPTEAFF; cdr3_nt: TGTGCCAGCAGCTTGGGGGGGGCTAGCCCCACTGAAGCTTTCTTT
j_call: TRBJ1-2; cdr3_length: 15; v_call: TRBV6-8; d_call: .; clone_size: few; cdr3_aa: CASSRGRELNYGYTF; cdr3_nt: TGTGCCAGCAGTAGGGGCCGGGAGTTAAACTATGGCTACACCTTC
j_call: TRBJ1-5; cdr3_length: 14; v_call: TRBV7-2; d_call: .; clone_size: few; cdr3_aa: CASSWTPPGQPQHF; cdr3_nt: TGTGCCAGCAGCTGGACACCGCCGGGTCAGCCCCAGCATTTT
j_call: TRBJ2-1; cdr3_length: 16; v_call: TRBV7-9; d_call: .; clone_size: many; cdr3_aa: CASSLAATADYNEQFF; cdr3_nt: TGTGCCAGCAGCTTAGCAGCGACGGCTGACTACAATGAGCAGTTCTTC
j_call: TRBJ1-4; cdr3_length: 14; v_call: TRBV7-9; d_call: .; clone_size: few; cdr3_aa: CASSFSQGREKLFF; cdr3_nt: TGTGCCAGCAGCTTCTCACAGGGCCGAGAAAAACTGTTTTTT
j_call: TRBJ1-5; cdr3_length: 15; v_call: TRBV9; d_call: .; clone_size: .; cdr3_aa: CASSGQGTSNQPQHF; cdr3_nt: TGTGCCAGCAGCGGCCAGGGGACCAGCAATCAGCCCCAGCATTTT
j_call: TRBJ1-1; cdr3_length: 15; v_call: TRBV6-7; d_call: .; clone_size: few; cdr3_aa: CASSYSWGLYTEAFF; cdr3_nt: TGTGCCAGCAGTTACTCGTGGGGGCTGTACACTGAAGCTTTCTTT
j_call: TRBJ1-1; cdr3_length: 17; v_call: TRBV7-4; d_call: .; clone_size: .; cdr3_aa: CASSPQRGGTGLPEAFF; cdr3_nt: TGTGCCAGCAGCCCCCAGCGGGGAGGGACGGGTCTCCCTGAAGCTTTCTTT
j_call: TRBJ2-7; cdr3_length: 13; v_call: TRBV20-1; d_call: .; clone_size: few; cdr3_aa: CSATSAYSYEQYF; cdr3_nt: TGCAGTGCTACAAGCGCCTACTCCTACGAGCAGTACTTC
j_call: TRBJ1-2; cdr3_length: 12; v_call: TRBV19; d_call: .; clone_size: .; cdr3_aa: CASSIGRRGYTF; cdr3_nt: TGTGCCAGTAGTATAGGTCGGAGAGGCTACACCTTC
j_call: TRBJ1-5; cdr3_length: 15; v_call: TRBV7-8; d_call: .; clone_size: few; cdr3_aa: CASSSREGGYQPQHF; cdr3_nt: TGTGCCAGCAGCTCCCGGGAGGGAGGGTATCAGCCCCAGCATTTT
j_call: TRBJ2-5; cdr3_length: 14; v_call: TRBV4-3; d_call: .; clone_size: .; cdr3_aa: CASSQAAVVETQYF; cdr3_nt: TGCGCCAGCAGCCAAGCAGCGGTCGTAGAGACCCAGTACTTC
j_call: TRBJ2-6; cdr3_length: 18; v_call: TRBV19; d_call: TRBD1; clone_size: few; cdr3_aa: CASTPGQGAQAGANVLTF; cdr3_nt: TGTGCCAGTACCCCCGGACAGGGGGCGCAAGCTGGGGCCAACGTCCTGACTTTC
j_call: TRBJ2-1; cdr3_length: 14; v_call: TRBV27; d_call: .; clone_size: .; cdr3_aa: CASKGSGSYNEQFF; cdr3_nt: TGTGCCAGCAAGGGTTCAGGGTCCTACAATGAGCAGTTCTTC
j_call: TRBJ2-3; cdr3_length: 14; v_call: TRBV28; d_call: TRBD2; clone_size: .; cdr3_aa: CASSGGGGTDTQYF; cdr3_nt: TGTGCCAGCAGCGGGGGGGGGGGCACAGATACGCAGTATTTT
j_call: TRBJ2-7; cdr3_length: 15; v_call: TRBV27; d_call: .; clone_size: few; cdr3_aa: CASSLKAISSYEQYF; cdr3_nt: TGTGCCAGCAGTTTAAAGGCAATCAGCTCCTACGAGCAGTACTTC